This T cell receptor (beta chain) was observed in a study of Graves' ophthalmopathy and Graves' hyperthyroidism. TCR beta CDR3 amplification used RNA transcripts. Second-round multiplex PCR followed a first-round RT-PCR using HTBI primers. TCRdb independently ran MiXCR on the multiplex PCR reads; one entry per CDR3 protein. The sample includes about 16,000 distinct CDR3 sequences, about half of them seen just once. In the case of this clonotype: Its matching antigen is unknown.

Stable hyperthyroidism was defined by absence of ophthalmopathy within 18 months of follow-up. New diagnoses, under 2 months' duration, and ages 18 to 65 characterized the hyperthyroidism patients. General observations from the study: Ophthalmopathy progression was predicted by the model at less than 71% sensitivity and about 72% specificity.

This CDR3 is built from 12 residues. Per germline, CDR1 DFQATT and CDR2 SNEGSKA (reference sequence). V lost 4 bases and J 11 bases, leaving 15 bases between the germline ends. This TCR was sampled from a middle-aged woman with stable Graves' hyperthyroidism. V usage is TRBV20-1 and J usage is TRBJ2-1; no definite D call. The sample comprised peripheral blood. The CDR3 sequence is CSAIDGPRKQFF. In DNA, the CDR3 is TGCAGTGCTATTGATGGGCCCCGAAAGCAGTTCTTC.